This T cell receptor (beta chain) was sequenced for a study of CD8+ T cells in alopecia areata. As for the study in general: Each of the treated patients was given oral tofacitinib, 5 to 10 mg twice daily, for moderate-to-severe alopecia areata.

Extraction and reverse transcription of RNA yielded cDNA as the sequencing template. TCRdb keeps only in-frame clones here, not all; method: immunoSEQ multiplex PCR. The data show under 250,000 clones, roughly 57% seen once. The CDR3 has 14 residues. Germline V CDR1 and CDR2: SGHDN, FVKESK. V dropped 3 bases and J dropped 7 bases, with 15 bases sitting between them. Study observations and caveats: Higher clonality than in normal scalp was seen in lesional scalp, especially alopecia totalis/universalis. Researchers reported that TCR sharing among patients proved less clear than in mice, possibly HLA-linked.

To note about this clone: Its antigen is unknown.

Alopecia areata patients gave lesional scalp punch biopsies and peripheral blood samples. The chain joins TRBV14 to TRBJ1-2; D ambiguous. The sequencing used CD4+ T cells sorted from blood, collected at week 0. The sequence was obtained from a human donor with alopecia areata. CDR3 protein: CASSHRPERGGYTF. The CDR3 bases are TGTGCCAGCAGCCATCGCCCCGAACGCGGTGGCTACACCTTC.